A selection of T cell receptor beta chains follows, all from one sample in a study of shared clonotypes between healthy human individuals. Assay: immunoSEQ multiplex PCR; the TCRdb copy retains only in-frame clones and omits some. Of around 2,000,000 clones listed, about 92% are singletons. The sequencing sample was made of naive CD8+ T cells from PBMCs. These receptors originate from a man younger than 30 in good health. Some clones in this sample may be carry-over from other donors' samples. The CDR3 runs from the conserved cysteine through the conserved F or W. The order of the fields is clone size, J gene, V gene, D gene, CDR3 protein, CDR3 DNA. A D gene is named only where the DNA matches it firmly. Expanded clones are given a class, and other clones once, few, many or no size at all.

-	TRBJ2-7	TRBV7-2	TRBD2	CASSPTSGHYEQYF	TGTGCCAGCAGTCCTACTAGCGGGCACTACGAGCAGTACTTC
-	TRBJ2-4	TRBV7-9	TRBD1	CASSPDTDRGLAKNIQYF	TGTGCCAGCAGCCCAGATACGGACAGGGGCTTAGCCAAAAACATTCAGTACTTC
-	TRBJ2-7	TRBV4-3	-	CASSQGLSGVEQYF	TGCGCCAGCAGCCAAGGCTTATCGGGAGTCGAGCAGTACTTC
once	TRBJ2-6	TRBV28	-	CASSQTLGGGANVLTF	TGTGCCAGCAGTCAAACACTGGGGGGTGGGGCCAACGTCCTGACTTTC
-	TRBJ2-3	TRBV9	TRBD2	CASSVASGLADSTDTQYF	TGTGCCAGCAGCGTAGCTTCAGGACTAGCGGACAGCACAGATACGCAGTATTTT
-	TRBJ2-3	TRBV27	-	CASSPHSDTQYF	TGTGCCAGCAGTCCACACTCAGATACGCAGTATTTT
-	TRBJ2-3	TRBV11-1	-	CASSTALGLANTDTQYF	TGTGCCAGCAGCACCGCACTCGGGCTAGCCAACACAGATACGCAGTATTTT
-	TRBJ2-3	TRBV5-1	-	CASSLRGSTDTQYF	TGCGCCAGCAGCTTGCGGGGGAGCACAGATACGCAGTATTTT
-	TRBJ2-5	TRBV7-9	-	CASSWIGTDIQETQYF	TGTGCCAGCAGCTGGATTGGGACTGACATACAAGAGACCCAGTACTTC
-	TRBJ2-1	TRBV5-4	-	CASTKAGAYNEQFF	TGTGCCAGCACCAAAGCGGGTGCCTACAATGAGCAGTTCTTC
few	TRBJ1-1	TRBV7-9	-	CASTQDSEAFF	TGTGCCAGCACCCAGGACAGTGAAGCTTTCTTT
-	TRBJ2-7	TRBV27	-	CASSPGLLGSEQYF	TGTGCCAGCAGTCCCGGACTATTGGGAAGCGAGCAGTACTTC